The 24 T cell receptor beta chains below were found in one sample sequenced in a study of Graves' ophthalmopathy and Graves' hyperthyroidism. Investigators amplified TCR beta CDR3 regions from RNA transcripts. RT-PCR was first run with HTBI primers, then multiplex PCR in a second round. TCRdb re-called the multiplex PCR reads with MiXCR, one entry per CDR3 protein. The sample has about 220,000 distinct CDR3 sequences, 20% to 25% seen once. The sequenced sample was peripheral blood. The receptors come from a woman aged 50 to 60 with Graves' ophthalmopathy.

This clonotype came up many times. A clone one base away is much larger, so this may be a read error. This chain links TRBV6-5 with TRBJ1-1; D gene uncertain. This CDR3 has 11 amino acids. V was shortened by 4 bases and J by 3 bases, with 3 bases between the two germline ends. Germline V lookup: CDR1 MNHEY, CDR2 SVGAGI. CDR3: CASSCHTEAFF. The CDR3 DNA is TGTGCCAGCAGTTGCCACACTGAAGCTTTCTTT.

CDR3 residues: CASSSGRGQEAKNIQYF. DNA of the CDR3: TGTGCCAGCAGTTCAGGGCGGGGGCAGGAGGCCAAAAACATTCAGTACTTC. The V and J genes are TRBV12-3 or TRBV12-4 and TRBJ2-4; maybe TRBD2 (7 bases). The length of the CDR3 is 17 residues. V was trimmed by 4 bases and J by 1 base, leaving 17 bases between them.

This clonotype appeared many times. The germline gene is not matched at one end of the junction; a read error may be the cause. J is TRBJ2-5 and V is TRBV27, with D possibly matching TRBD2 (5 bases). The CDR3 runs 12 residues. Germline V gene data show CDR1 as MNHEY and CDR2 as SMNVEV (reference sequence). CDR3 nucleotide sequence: TGCGTAAGCGGTCGGGGTGGGGAGACCCAGTACTTC. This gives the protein CVSGRGGETQYF.

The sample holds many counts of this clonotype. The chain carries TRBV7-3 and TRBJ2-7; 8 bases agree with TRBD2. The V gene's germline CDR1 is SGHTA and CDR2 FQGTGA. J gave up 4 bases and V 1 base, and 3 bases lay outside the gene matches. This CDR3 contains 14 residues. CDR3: CASSLSSGRYEQYF. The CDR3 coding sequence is TGTGCCAGCAGCTTAAGCAGCGGGAGATACGAGCAGTACTTC.

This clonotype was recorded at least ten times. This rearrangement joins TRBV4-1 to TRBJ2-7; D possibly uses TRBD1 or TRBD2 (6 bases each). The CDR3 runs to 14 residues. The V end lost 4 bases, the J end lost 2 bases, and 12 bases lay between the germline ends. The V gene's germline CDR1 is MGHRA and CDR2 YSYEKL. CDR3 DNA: TGCGCCAGCAGCCCCCGGGGGCGCCCCTACGAGCAGTACTTC. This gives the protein CASSPRGRPYEQYF.

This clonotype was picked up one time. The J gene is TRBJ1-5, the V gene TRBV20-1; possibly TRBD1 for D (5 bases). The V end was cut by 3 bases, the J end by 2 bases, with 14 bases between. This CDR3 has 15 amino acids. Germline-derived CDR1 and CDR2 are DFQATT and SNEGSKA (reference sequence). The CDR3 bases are TGCAGTGCTAGTGAGGGGACTGGGCGCAATCAGCCCCAGCATTTT. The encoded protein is CSASEGTGRNQPQHF.

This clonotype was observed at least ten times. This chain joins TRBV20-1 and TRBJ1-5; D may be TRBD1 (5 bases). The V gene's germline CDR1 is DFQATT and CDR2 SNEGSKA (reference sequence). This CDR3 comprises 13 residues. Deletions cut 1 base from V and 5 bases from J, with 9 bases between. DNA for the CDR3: TGCAGTGCTAGAGTGCCAGGGCATCAGCCCCAGCATTTT. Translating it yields CSARVPGHQPQHF.

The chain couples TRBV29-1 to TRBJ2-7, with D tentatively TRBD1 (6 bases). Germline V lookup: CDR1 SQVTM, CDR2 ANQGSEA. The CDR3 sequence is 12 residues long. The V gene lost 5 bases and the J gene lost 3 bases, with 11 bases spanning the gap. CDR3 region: CSVNTGNYEQYF. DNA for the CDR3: TGCAGCGTTAATACAGGGAACTACGAGCAGTACTTC.

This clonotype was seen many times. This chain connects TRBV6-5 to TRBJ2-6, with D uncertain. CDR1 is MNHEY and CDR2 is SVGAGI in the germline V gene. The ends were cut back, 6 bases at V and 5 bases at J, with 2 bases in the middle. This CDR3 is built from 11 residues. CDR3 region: CASRRANVLTF. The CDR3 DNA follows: TGTGCCAGCAGACGGGCCAACGTCCTGACTTTC.

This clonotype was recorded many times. The CDR3, as DNA: TGTGCCACCCGGCAGGGGTACTCTGGGGCCAACGTCCTGACTTTC. As protein: CATRQGYSGANVLTF. The V call is TRBV24-1, the J call TRBJ2-6, with D perhaps matching TRBD1 (6 bases). Germline CDR1 is KGHDR and CDR2 is SFDVKD. CDR3 size: 15 residues. Trimming pared 9 bases from V and 0 bases from J, leaving 11 bases between.

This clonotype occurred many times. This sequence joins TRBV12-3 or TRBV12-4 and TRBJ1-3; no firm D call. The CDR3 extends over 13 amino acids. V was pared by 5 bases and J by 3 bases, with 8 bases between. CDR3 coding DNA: TGTGCCAGCAGTGCTGCCCTTGGAAACACCATATATTTT. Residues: CASSAALGNTIYF.

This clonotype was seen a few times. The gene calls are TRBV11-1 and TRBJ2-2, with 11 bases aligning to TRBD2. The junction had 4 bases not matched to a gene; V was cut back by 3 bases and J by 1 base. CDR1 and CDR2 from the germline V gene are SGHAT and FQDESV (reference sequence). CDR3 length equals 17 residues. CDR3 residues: CASSFTSGRVNTGELFF. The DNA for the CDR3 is TGTGCCAGCAGCTTCACTAGCGGGAGAGTGAACACCGGGGAGCTGTTTTTT.

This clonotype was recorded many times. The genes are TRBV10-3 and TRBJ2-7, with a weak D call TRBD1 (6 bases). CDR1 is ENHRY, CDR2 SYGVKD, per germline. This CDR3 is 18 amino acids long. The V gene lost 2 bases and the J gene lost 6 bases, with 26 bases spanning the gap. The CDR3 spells CAISETGWVGTPMSEQYF. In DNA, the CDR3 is TGTGCCATCAGTGAGACGGGGTGGGTTGGGACACCGATGTCCGAGCAGTACTTC.

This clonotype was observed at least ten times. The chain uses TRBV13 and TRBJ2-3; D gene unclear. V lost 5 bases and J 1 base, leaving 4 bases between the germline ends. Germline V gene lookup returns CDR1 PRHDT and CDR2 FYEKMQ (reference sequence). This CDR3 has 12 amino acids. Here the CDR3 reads CASSGGTDTQYF. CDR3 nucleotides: TGTGCCAGCAGCGGGGGCACAGATACGCAGTATTTT.

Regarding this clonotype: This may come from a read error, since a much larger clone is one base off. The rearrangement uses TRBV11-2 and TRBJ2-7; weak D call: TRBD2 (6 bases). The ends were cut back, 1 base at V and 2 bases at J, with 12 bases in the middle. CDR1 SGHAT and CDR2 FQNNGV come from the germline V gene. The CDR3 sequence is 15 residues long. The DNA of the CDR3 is TGTGCCAGCAGCTTAGTTAGGGACTCACCCTACGAGCAGTACTTC. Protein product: CASSLVRDSPYEQYF.

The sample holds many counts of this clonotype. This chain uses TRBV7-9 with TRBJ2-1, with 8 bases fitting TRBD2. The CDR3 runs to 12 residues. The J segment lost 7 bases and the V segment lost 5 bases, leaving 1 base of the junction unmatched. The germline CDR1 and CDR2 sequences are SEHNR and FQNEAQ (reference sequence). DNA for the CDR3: TGTGCCAGCAGCCGGGGGGGGAATGAGCAGTTCTTC. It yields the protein CASSRGGNEQFF. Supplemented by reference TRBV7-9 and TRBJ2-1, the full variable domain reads DTGVSQNPRHKITKRGQNVTFRCDPISEHNRLYWYRQTLGQGPEFLTYFQNEAQLEKSRLLSDRFSAERPKGSFSTLEIQRTEQGDSAMYLCASSRGGNEQFFGPGTRLTVL.

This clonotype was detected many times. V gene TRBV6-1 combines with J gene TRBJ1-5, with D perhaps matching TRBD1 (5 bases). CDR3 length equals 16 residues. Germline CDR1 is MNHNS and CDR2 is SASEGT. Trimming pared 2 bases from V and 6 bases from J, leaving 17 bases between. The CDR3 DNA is TGTGCCAGCAGTGAAATTCGGGGGTCGCAGTTTCAGCCCCAGCATTTT. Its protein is CASSEIRGSQFQPQHF.

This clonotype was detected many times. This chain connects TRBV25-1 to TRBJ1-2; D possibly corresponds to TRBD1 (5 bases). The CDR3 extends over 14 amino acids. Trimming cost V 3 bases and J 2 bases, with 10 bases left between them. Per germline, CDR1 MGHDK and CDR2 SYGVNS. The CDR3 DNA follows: TGTGCCAGCAGTGATGGGGGGTTAAACTATGGCTACACCTTC. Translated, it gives CASSDGGLNYGYTF.

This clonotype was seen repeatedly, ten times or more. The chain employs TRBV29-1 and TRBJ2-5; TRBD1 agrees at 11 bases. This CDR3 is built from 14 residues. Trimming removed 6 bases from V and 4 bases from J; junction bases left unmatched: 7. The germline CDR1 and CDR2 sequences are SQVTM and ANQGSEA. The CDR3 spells CSVGQGAARETQYF. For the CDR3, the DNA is TGCAGCGTCGGACAGGGGGCAGCGAGAGAGACCCAGTACTTC.

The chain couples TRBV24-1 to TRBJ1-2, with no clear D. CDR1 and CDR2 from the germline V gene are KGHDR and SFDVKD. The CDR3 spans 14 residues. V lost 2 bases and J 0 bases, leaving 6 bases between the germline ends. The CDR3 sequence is CATSDWTANYGYTF. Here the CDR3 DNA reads TGTGCCACCAGTGATTGGACGGCTAACTATGGCTACACCTTC.

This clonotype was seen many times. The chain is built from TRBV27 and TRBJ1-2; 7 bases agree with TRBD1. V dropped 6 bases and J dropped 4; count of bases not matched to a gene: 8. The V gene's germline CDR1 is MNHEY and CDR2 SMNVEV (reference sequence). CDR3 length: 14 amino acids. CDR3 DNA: TGTGCCAGCAGCCTACTACAGGGGATCTATGGCTACACCTTC. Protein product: CASSLLQGIYGYTF.

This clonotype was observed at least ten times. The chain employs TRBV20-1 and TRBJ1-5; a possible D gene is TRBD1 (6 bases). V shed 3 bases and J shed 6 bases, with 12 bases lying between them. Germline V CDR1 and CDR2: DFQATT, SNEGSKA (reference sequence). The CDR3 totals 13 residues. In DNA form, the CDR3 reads TGCAGTGCTAGTCTACAGGGCCGTCAGCCCCAGCATTTT. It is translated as CSASLQGRQPQHF.

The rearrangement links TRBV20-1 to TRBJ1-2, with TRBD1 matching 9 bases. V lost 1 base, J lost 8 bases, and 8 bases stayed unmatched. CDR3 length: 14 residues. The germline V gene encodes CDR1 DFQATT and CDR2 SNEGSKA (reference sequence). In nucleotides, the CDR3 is TGCAGTGCTAGAGCACAGGGGGCGGGCTTAGGCTACACCTTC. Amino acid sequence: CSARAQGAGLGYTF.

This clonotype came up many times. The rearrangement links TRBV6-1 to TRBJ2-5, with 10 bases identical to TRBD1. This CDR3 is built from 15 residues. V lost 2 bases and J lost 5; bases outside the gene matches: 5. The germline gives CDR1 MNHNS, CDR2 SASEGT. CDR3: CASSEREGQGETQYF. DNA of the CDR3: TGTGCCAGCAGTGAAAGGGAGGGACAGGGGGAGACCCAGTACTTC.